This T cell receptor (beta chain) was captured by sequencing in a study of T cell repertoires in cytomegalovirus infection. With 1 base removed from V and 7 bases from J, the gap between germline ends came to 14 bases. The CDR3 is 15 amino acids. Of note for this clonotype: As yet, its antigen is unknown.

TCRdb independently ran MiXCR on the reads; one entry per CDR3 protein. The table includes over 250,000 distinct CDR3 sequences, less than 25% detected once. V and J are TRBV12-3 or TRBV12-4 and TRBJ1-5; D is ambiguous. The sample consisted of cultured PBMCs, taken from culture after CMV antigen stimulation. This sequence originates from a human donor in good health (CMV status not recorded). Some clones in this sample may be carry-over from other donors' samples. The DNA for the CDR3 is TGTGCCAGCAGTTTAGTAGGCGGGGAGAGGCAGCCCCAGCATTTT. This sequence encodes CASSLVGGERQPQHF.